This T cell receptor (beta chain) came from a study of cytomegalovirus exposure and HLA in healthy donors. Germline CDR1 is LNHDA and CDR2 is SQIVND (reference sequence). The ends were cut back, 0 bases at V and 6 bases at J, with 8 bases in the middle. The CDR3 has 13 residues. Method: immunoSEQ multiplex PCR; TCRdb's copy keeps in-frame clones and lacks some. The sample has roughly 64,000 clones, 85% to 95% seen once. The rearrangement uses TRBV19 and TRBJ1-2; no firm D call. This receptor was taken from a woman under 30 in good health and CMV-seropositive. The sequenced sample was PBMCs. This CDR3 is CASSIELTDGYTF. CDR3 coding DNA: TGTGCCAGTAGTATAGAGCTCACTGATGGCTACACCTTC.